One sample yielded the 15 T cell receptor beta chains listed below, sequenced in a study of tissue T cells after allogeneic stem cell transplantation. Method: immunoSEQ multiplex PCR; TCRdb's copy keeps in-frame clones and lacks some. The sample has approximately 50,000 clones, about 73% seen once. Input material: sorted cells pooled from one or two spleens. These receptors came from a pool of C57BL/6 mice in good health.

Of note for this clone: These gene names are mouse names. The CDR3 end falls 1 residue outside the read, so it is completed with the germline J gene. The J gene is TRBJ2-3, the V gene TRBV24; D tentatively reads TRBD1 or TRBD2 (5 bases each). Trimming took off 2 bases at V and 4 bases at J, with 7 bases between the two ends. This CDR3 contains 13 residues. Germline V lookup: CDR1 KGHTA, CDR2 FRNEEI. The CDR3 here is CASSLGGPETLYF. The part of the CDR3 DNA that was read is TGTGCCAGCAGTCTGGGGGGTCCAGAAACGCTGTAT.

Remarks on this clone: The gene names here belong to mouse. The CDR3 goes on 1 residue after the read ends, and that part is filled in from the germline J gene. V usage is TRBV19 and J usage is TRBJ2-3; D might be TRBD1 (6 bases). The V gene lost 5 bases and the J gene lost 0 bases, with 10 bases spanning the gap. Germline V gene data show CDR1 as FNHDT and CDR2 as SITEND (reference sequence). This CDR3 contains 14 residues. CDR3 bases read: TGTGCCAGCAGCAGGGACAATAGTGCAGAAACGCTGTAT. Protein sequence: CASSRDNSAETLY. In full, the CDR3 is CASSRDNSAETLYF. Full variable domain (missing parts from reference TRBV19 and TRBJ2-3): GGIITQTPKFLIGQEGQKLTLKCQQNFNHDTMYWYRQDSGKGLRLIYYSITENDLQKGDLSEGYDASREKKSSFSLTVTSAQKNEMAVFLCASSRDNSAETLYFGSGTRLTVL.

Remarks on this clone: The gene names here belong to mouse. With the read ending 1 residue before the CDR3 end, the germline J gene is used to fill in that end. The chain carries TRBV13-3 and TRBJ2-5; D unclear. The CDR3 runs 13 residues. CDR1 is NNHDY, CDR2 SYVADS, per germline. The V end was cut by 0 bases, the J end by 0 bases, with 2 bases between. Incomplete CDR3 DNA: TGTGCCAGCAGTGATGACAACCAAGACACCCAGTAC. It is translated as CASSDDNQDTQY. In full, the CDR3 reads CASSDDNQDTQYF.

On this clone itself: The gene names given are mouse names. The read terminates 1 residue ahead of where the CDR3 ends, so the germline J gene completes it. The chain recombines TRBV13-2 with TRBJ1-1; the match to TRBD1 covers 7 bases. The CDR3 has 14 residues. V gave up 3 bases and J gave up 1 base; unmatched junction bases: 3. Germline values: CDR1 NNHNN, CDR2 SYGAGS (reference sequence). The sequenced part of the CDR3 DNA is TGTGCCAGCGGTGCGGGACAGCGAAACACAGAAGTCTTC. Amino acid sequence: CASGAGQRNTEVF. The whole CDR3 reads CASGAGQRNTEVFF.

About this clone: Any gene name here is a mouse gene name. The read halts 1 residue ahead of the CDR3 end, with the missing end drawn from the germline J gene. The chain recombines TRBV31 with TRBJ2-4, with no clear D. Germline V lookup: CDR1 GKSSPN, CDR2 SITVG. The CDR3 covers 11 residues. Deletions cut 2 bases from V and 0 bases from J, with 0 bases between. The CDR3 DNA, read in part, is TGTGCCTGGAGTAGTCAAAACACCTTGTAC. Protein: CAWSSQNTLY. The CDR3 as a whole reads CAWSSQNTLYF.

As concerns this clone: Gene names denote mouse genes. The read stops 1 residue short of the end of the CDR3; the missing end is completed from the germline J gene. The chain is built from TRBV3 and TRBJ1-1; 8 nucleotides match TRBD1. Losses at the gene ends were 5 bases for V and 0 bases for J; bases not matched to a gene: 8. This CDR3 has 16 residues. CDR1 and CDR2 from the germline V gene are SNHLY and FYNGKV (reference sequence). Incomplete CDR3 DNA: TGTGCCAGCAGCCCTCGGGACAGGCCCTCAAACACAGAAGTCTTC. Protein product: CASSPRDRPSNTEVF. The complete CDR3 reads CASSPRDRPSNTEVFF.

On this clone: These gene names are mouse names. The CDR3 loop reads CASSQERGAGAETLYF. CDR3 bases read: TGTGCCAGCAGCCAAGAGAGGGGGGCCGGTGCAGAAACGCTGTAT. The chain is built from TRBV2 and TRBJ2-3; perhaps TRBD2 as D (7 bases). The sequenced fragment ends 1 residue before the CDR3 boundary, so the rest is inferred from the germline J gene. This CDR3 has 16 residues. CDR1 is LGHNA and CDR2 is YSYQKL in the germline V gene. The V end lost 0 bases, the J end lost 1 base, and 11 bases lay between the germline ends.

Concerning this clone itself: Gene names and germline match the mouse. Coverage ceases 1 residue before the CDR3 finishes, and the germline J gene fills in the end. The rearrangement joins TRBV12-2 to TRBJ2-4, with 7 bases identical to TRBD2. The CDR3 runs 14 residues. CDR1 SGHLS and CDR2 HYDKME come from the germline V gene. V shed 4 bases, J shed 1 base, and the junction held 4 bases outside the gene matches. The sequenced CDR3 bases are TGTGCCAGCTCCCGTACTGGGGGTCAAAACACCTTGTAC. Encoded protein: CASSRTGGQNTLY. The whole CDR3 sequence reads CASSRTGGQNTLYF.

To note about this clone: Mouse germline and gene names are used. The read terminates 1 residue ahead of where the CDR3 ends, so the germline J gene completes it. The chain is built from TRBV13-3 and TRBJ2-3; tentatively, D is TRBD1 or TRBD2 (6 bases each). CDR3 length: 15 residues. Germline CDR1 NNHDY, CDR2 SYVADS. Trimming removed 4 bases from V and 0 bases from J, with 12 bases in between. CDR3 residues: CASSQAGASAETLYF. CDR3 DNA (partial): TGTGCCAGCAGTCAGGCGGGGGCGAGTGCAGAAACGCTGTAT.

As to this clone: Mouse germline and gene names are used. The observed sequence ends 1 residue before the CDR3 terminus, with the missing tail filled in from the germline J gene. The V gene is TRBV2, the J gene TRBJ2-7; TRBD2 aligns across 11 bases. Germline loops: CDR1 LGHNA, CDR2 YSYQKL. This CDR3 comprises 15 residues. V shed 0 bases and J 4 bases; nucleotides not matched to a gene: 2. Here the CDR3 reads CASSQDGDWGYEQYF. The sequenced part of the CDR3 DNA is TGTGCCAGCAGCCAAGATGGGGACTGGGGGTATGAACAGTAC.

Points on this clone: The germline and genes are mouse ones. The missing CDR3 end, 1 residue past where the read stops, is filled in from the germline J gene. The chain couples TRBV3 to TRBJ2-4; D is unresolved. The V and J ends lost 1 base and 4 bases respectively, with 3 bases between them. Germline assignment: CDR1 SNHLY and CDR2 FYNGKV (reference sequence). The CDR3 is made up of 12 amino acids. CDR3 sequence: CASSLGENTLYF. Incomplete CDR3 DNA: TGTGCCAGCAGCTTAGGAGAAAACACCTTGTAC.

Points on this clone: Mouse names are used for the genes. The observed sequence ends 1 residue before the CDR3 terminus, with the missing tail filled in from the germline J gene. The gene calls are TRBV13-2 and TRBJ1-3; D remains ambiguous. The CDR3 spans 14 residues. Looked up from germline, CDR1 is NNHNN and CDR2 is SYGAGS (reference sequence). The V end was cut by 0 bases, the J end by 0 bases, with 4 bases between. CDR3 amino acids: CASGDAYSGNTLYF. The covered CDR3 bases are TGTGCCAGCGGTGATGCTTATTCTGGAAATACGCTCTAT.

With regard to this clone: Mouse names are used for the genes. The observed sequence ends 1 residue before the CDR3 terminus, with the missing tail filled in from the germline J gene. V gene TRBV29 combines with J gene TRBJ1-2; D is possibly TRBD1 (6 bases). V lost 5 bases and J lost 0, with 13 bases in between. This CDR3 contains 15 residues. The germline V gene encodes CDR1 MSHET and CDR2 SYDVDS. The part of the CDR3 DNA that was read is TGTGCTAGCAGTCCAGAACAGGGAACAAACTCCGACTACACC. Translating it yields CASSPEQGTNSDYT. Given in full, the CDR3 is CASSPEQGTNSDYTF. Supplemented by reference TRBV29 and TRBJ1-2, the full variable domain reads DMKVTQMPRYLIKRMGENVLLECGQDMSHETMYWYRQDPGLGLQLIYISYDVDSNSEGDIPKGYRVSRKKREHFSLILDSAKTNQTSVYFCASSPEQGTNSDYTFGSGTRLLVI.

Of note for this clone: Gene names denote mouse genes. The CDR3: CASSDGTGGLEQYF. The CDR3 DNA, read in part, is TGTGCCAGCAGTGATGGGACTGGGGGGTTGGAACAGTAC. This chain uses TRBV13-3 with TRBJ2-7; 11 bases line up with TRBD2. The CDR3 extends 1 residue past the end of the read, so its final part is completed from the germline J gene. V was clipped by 0 bases and J by 7 bases; unmatched bases: 3. Germline assignment: CDR1 NNHDY and CDR2 SYVADS. The length of the CDR3 is 14 residues.

As concerns this clone: Gene and germline names: mouse. The read ends 1 residue early relative to the CDR3; the germline J gene fills the gap. V is TRBV13-1 and J is TRBJ2-5, with 8 bases matching TRBD2. CDR1 and CDR2 from the germline V gene are NSHNY and SYGAGN. V lost 2 bases to trimming and J lost 4 bases; unmatched junction nucleotides: 0. The length of the CDR3 is 13 residues. The CDR3 DNA, read in part, is TGTGCCAGCAGTGACTGGGGGGAAGACACCCAGTAC. Its protein is CASSDWGEDTQY. The entire CDR3 sequence reads CASSDWGEDTQYF.